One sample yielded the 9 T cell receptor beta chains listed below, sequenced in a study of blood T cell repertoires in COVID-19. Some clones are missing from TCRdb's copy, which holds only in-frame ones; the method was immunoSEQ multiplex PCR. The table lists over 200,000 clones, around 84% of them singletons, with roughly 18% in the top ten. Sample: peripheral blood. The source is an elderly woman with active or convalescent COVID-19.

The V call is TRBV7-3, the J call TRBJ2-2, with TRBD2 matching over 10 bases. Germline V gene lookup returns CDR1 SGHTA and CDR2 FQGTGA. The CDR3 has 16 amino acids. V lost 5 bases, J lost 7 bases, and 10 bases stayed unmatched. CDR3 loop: CASSTSGKELGGELFF. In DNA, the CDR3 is TGTGCCAGCAGCACTAGCGGGAAGGAATTGGGCGGGGAGCTGTTTTTT. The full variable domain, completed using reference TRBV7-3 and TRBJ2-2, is GAGVSQTPSNKVTEKGKYVELRCDPISGHTALYWYRQSLGQGPEFLIYFQGTGAADDSGLPNDRFFAVRPEGSVSTLKIQRTERGDSAVYLCASSTSGKELGGELFFGEGSRLTVL.

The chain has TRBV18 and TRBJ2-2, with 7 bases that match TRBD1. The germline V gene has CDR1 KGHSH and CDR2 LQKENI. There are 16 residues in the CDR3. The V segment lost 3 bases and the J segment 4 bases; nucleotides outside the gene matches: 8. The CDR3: CASSPLETGITGELFF. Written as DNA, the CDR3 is TGTGCCAGCTCACCCCTAGAGACAGGGATCACCGGGGAGCTGTTTTTT.

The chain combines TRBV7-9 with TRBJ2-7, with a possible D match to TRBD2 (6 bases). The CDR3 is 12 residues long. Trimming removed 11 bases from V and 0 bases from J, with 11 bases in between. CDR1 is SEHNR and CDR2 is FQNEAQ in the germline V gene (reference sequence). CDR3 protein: CAGGNYSYEQYF. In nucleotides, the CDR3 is TGTGCCGGCGGGAATTACTCCTACGAGCAGTACTTC.

The chain's CDR3 is CASSPAGTAFLRDTQYF. CDR3 bases: TGTGCCAGCTCACCAGCCGGGACTGCATTTTTGAGGGATACGCAGTATTTT. The gene calls are TRBV18 and TRBJ2-3, with D possibly TRBD2 on 6 matching bases. From germline, CDR1 is KGHSH and CDR2 LQKENI. This CDR3 has 17 residues. Trimming stripped 2 bases from V and 6 bases from J, with 21 bases between.

The CDR3: CASHMGGQTNEKLFF. The CDR3 DNA is TGTGCCAGCCACATGGGGGGGCAAACTAATGAAAAACTGTTTTTT. The rearrangement uses TRBV28 and TRBJ1-4; D may be TRBD1 (6 bases). Germline V gene sequence: CDR1 MDHEN, CDR2 SYDVKM. This CDR3 contains 15 residues. Trimming took off 8 bases at V and 1 base at J, with 14 bases between the two ends.

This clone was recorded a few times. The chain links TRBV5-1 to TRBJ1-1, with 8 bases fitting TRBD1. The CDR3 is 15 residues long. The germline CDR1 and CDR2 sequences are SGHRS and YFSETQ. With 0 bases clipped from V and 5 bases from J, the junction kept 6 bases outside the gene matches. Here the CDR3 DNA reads TGCGCCAGCAGCTTGGTAGGACAGGGTGTTACTGAAGCTTTCTTT. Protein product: CASSLVGQGVTEAFF.

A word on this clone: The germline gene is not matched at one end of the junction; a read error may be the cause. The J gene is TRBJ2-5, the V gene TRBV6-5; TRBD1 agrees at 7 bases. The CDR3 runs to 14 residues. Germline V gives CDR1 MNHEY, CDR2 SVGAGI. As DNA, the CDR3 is TGTGCCACCAGTCGGGACAGCCTCCAAGAGACCCAGTACTTC. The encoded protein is CATSRDSLQETQYF.

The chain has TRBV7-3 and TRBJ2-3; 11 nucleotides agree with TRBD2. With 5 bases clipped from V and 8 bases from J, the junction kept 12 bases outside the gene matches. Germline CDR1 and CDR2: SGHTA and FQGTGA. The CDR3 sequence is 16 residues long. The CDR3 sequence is CASSGGASGGSGTQYF. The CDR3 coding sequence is TGTGCCAGCAGCGGAGGGGCTAGCGGGGGGTCAGGTACGCAGTATTTT.

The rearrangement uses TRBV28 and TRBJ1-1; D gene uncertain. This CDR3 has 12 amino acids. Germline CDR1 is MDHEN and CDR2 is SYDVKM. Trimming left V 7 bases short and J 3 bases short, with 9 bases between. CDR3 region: CASTSRDTEAFF. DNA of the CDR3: TGTGCCAGCACCTCCCGGGACACTGAAGCTTTCTTT.